This T cell receptor (beta chain) is drawn from a study of T-cell memory formation after mild COVID-19. The study's findings and limits: A subset of responding clones appeared in pre-infection memory, suggesting cross-reactive memory joined. Clones contracting over day 15 to 85 were CD4/CD8 balanced, with later expanders leaning CD4+.

TCRdb called the 5' RACE reads again in MiXCR, with one record for every CDR3 protein. The sample records around 340,000 distinct CDR3 sequences, roughly 15% being singletons. Germline trimming cut 10 bases from V and 0 bases from J; bases unmatched to any gene: 6. The germline V gene encodes CDR1 MNHNS and CDR2 SASEGT. This CDR3 has 15 residues. This clonotype was seen a handful of times. What it binds is not known. Sequenced: PBMCs or a T cell subset sorted from them (not recorded which). The TCR was taken from a man in his late teens or twenties who had mild COVID-19 (a few samples of this study predate the infection). Cell type and time point are not known. The V and J genes are TRBV6-1 and TRBJ2-6; TRBD1 aligns across 7 bases. This CDR3 is CATDGQDSGANVLTF. CDR3 sequence (DNA): TGTGCCACCGATGGACAGGACTCTGGGGCCAACGTCCTGACTTTC.